The rows below give T cell receptor beta chains drawn from one sample of a study of OX40 agonist ivuxolimab in advanced cancers. Libraries were prepared by immunoSEQ multiplex PCR; TCRdb keeps only in-frame clonotypes and omits some of them. The sample contains about 110,000 clones, roughly nine tenths of which appear only once. Sequenced here: CD4+ or CD8+ T cells sorted from blood, sampled in a trial of the OX40 agonist ivuxolimab. These receptors came from an adult with an advanced solid tumor such as melanoma, head and neck, liver or kidney cancer. Each CDR3 is given with its conserved first and last residue. The order of the fields is clone size, D gene, V gene, J gene, CDR3 DNA, CDR3 protein. The D gene is left open where the match is weak. Size values are once, few and many counts, or a class for expanded clones, and some rows have none.

clone_size: NA; d_call: TRBD1; v_call: TRBV4-1; j_call: TRBJ1-5; cdr3_nt: TGCGCCAGCAGCAACCGGGACAGGGGCTATCAGCCCCAGCATTTT; cdr3_aa: CASSNRDRGYQPQHF
clone_size: NA; d_call: NA; v_call: TRBV5-4; j_call: TRBJ2-3; cdr3_nt: TGTGCCAGCAGCCCGCGTTTGAGCGGAAGCACAGATACGCAGTATTTT; cdr3_aa: CASSPRLSGSTDTQYF
clone_size: NA; d_call: NA; v_call: TRBV9; j_call: TRBJ1-6; cdr3_nt: TGTGCCAGCAGCAATGGTAATTCACCCCTCCACTTT; cdr3_aa: CASSNGNSPLHF
clone_size: NA; d_call: NA; v_call: TRBV28; j_call: TRBJ2-7; cdr3_nt: TGTGCCAGCGGGTCTAATGGCGAGCAGTACTTC; cdr3_aa: CASGSNGEQYF
clone_size: NA; d_call: TRBD2; v_call: TRBV2; j_call: TRBJ2-3; cdr3_nt: TGTGCCAGCAGGGGCGGGGGGGCCCCGGATACGCAGTATTTT; cdr3_aa: CASRGGGAPDTQYF
clone_size: NA; d_call: NA; v_call: TRBV19; j_call: TRBJ2-7; cdr3_nt: TGTGCCAGCAAGAGAGGGGAGCAGTTGTCCTACGAGCAGTACTTC; cdr3_aa: CASKRGEQLSYEQYF
clone_size: NA; d_call: TRBD1; v_call: TRBV5-1; j_call: TRBJ1-6; cdr3_nt: TGCGCCAGCAGCTTGGGACAGGGAGCCAATTCACCCCTCCACTTT; cdr3_aa: CASSLGQGANSPLHF
clone_size: NA; d_call: NA; v_call: TRBV11-2; j_call: TRBJ2-3; cdr3_nt: TGTGCCAGCAGCTGGAGGGGGTTTAGCACAGATACGCAGTATTTT; cdr3_aa: CASSWRGFSTDTQYF
clone_size: NA; d_call: NA; v_call: TRBV5-4; j_call: TRBJ1-4; cdr3_nt: TGTGCCAGCAGCCCGGGGGGGACGATCGAAAAACTGTTTTTT; cdr3_aa: CASSPGGTIEKLFF
clone_size: NA; d_call: NA; v_call: TRBV4-3; j_call: TRBJ1-4; cdr3_nt: TGCGCCAGCAGCCAAGAATGGGGAACTAATGAAAAACTGTTTTTT; cdr3_aa: CASSQEWGTNEKLFF
clone_size: NA; d_call: NA; v_call: TRBV5-1; j_call: TRBJ2-7; cdr3_nt: TGCGCCAGCAGCTTGTACCAGGAGAAGGACGAGCAGTACTTC; cdr3_aa: CASSLYQEKDEQYF
clone_size: NA; d_call: TRBD2; v_call: TRBV28; j_call: TRBJ2-7; cdr3_nt: TGTGCCAGCAGAAAGCAGCGGGGGAGGGAGCAGTACTTC; cdr3_aa: CASRKQRGREQYF
clone_size: NA; d_call: NA; v_call: TRBV7-2; j_call: TRBJ1-1; cdr3_nt: TGTGCCAGCAGCATACTACAGGGAAAGGCGGCTTTCTTT; cdr3_aa: CASSILQGKAAFF
clone_size: NA; d_call: NA; v_call: TRBV6-5; j_call: TRBJ2-3; cdr3_nt: TGTGCCAGCGGGGTCAGGGCAGGCGATACGCAGTATTTT; cdr3_aa: CASGVRAGDTQYF
clone_size: NA; d_call: TRBD1; v_call: TRBV5-5; j_call: TRBJ1-6; cdr3_nt: TGTGCCAGCAGCTTCCGGGACAGGGGGCAGTTTTCCTATAATTCACCCCTCCACTTT; cdr3_aa: CASSFRDRGQFSYNSPLHF
clone_size: NA; d_call: TRBD1; v_call: TRBV6-5; j_call: TRBJ2-1; cdr3_nt: TGTGCCAGCAGCCGGGACAGGGCAGGCAATGAGCAGTTCTTC; cdr3_aa: CASSRDRAGNEQFF
clone_size: once; d_call: NA; v_call: TRBV9; j_call: TRBJ2-2; cdr3_nt: TGTGCCAGCAGCGTATACGGGGCAACCGGGGAGCTGTTTTTT; cdr3_aa: CASSVYGATGELFF
clone_size: few; d_call: NA; v_call: TRBV28; j_call: TRBJ1-6; cdr3_nt: TGTGCCAGCAGTTCCCCCTCGGGGAATTCACCCCTCCACTTT; cdr3_aa: CASSSPSGNSPLHF
clone_size: NA; d_call: TRBD1; v_call: TRBV10-3; j_call: TRBJ1-6; cdr3_nt: TGTGCCATCAAACCGGGGGACAGGGGTAATTCACCCCTCCACTTT; cdr3_aa: CAIKPGDRGNSPLHF
clone_size: NA; d_call: TRBD2; v_call: TRBV30; j_call: TRBJ2-3; cdr3_nt: TGTGCCTGGAGGGGACTAGTCGCCACAGATACGCAGTATTTT; cdr3_aa: CAWRGLVATDTQYF
clone_size: NA; d_call: NA; v_call: TRBV29-1; j_call: TRBJ1-2; cdr3_nt: TGCAGCGTTGAAGTACAGGGCTATGGCTACACCTTC; cdr3_aa: CSVEVQGYGYTF
clone_size: NA; d_call: NA; v_call: TRBV4-1; j_call: TRBJ2-7; cdr3_nt: TGCGCCAGCAGCCAAGCAAAGTCGGCCAGGGTCCAGCAGTACTTC; cdr3_aa: CASSQAKSARVQQYF
clone_size: once; d_call: TRBD2; v_call: TRBV7-2; j_call: TRBJ2-7; cdr3_nt: TGTGCCAGCAGCCCCGGGGGGACCTACGAGCAGTACTTC; cdr3_aa: CASSPGGTYEQYF
clone_size: NA; d_call: NA; v_call: TRBV28; j_call: TRBJ2-4; cdr3_nt: TGTGCCAGCAGTATAGGACGGAACATTCAGTACTTC; cdr3_aa: CASSIGRNIQYF
clone_size: NA; d_call: TRBD1; v_call: TRBV5-1; j_call: TRBJ1-2; cdr3_nt: TGCGCCAGCAGCTTATTACCGAACGCCGGGACAGGGGGCACGGGCTACACCTTC; cdr3_aa: CASSLLPNAGTGGTGYTF
clone_size: NA; d_call: NA; v_call: TRBV5-4; j_call: TRBJ2-7; cdr3_nt: TGTGCCAGCAGCTTTAATGTACTGTCCTACGAGCAGTACTTC; cdr3_aa: CASSFNVLSYEQYF
clone_size: NA; d_call: TRBD1; v_call: TRBV11-2; j_call: TRBJ2-2; cdr3_nt: TGTGCCAGCAGCTTGGGGACAGGGAACACCGGGGAGCTGTTTTTT; cdr3_aa: CASSLGTGNTGELFF
clone_size: NA; d_call: NA; v_call: TRBV5-5; j_call: TRBJ2-7; cdr3_nt: TGTGCCAGCAGCTTGGAGAGGGGGGCAGTAGGATTGGGCGAGCAGTACTTC; cdr3_aa: CASSLERGAVGLGEQYF
clone_size: NA; d_call: NA; v_call: TRBV5-1; j_call: TRBJ1-5; cdr3_nt: TGCGCCAGCAGCTTGGAGGGAGGGAATCAGCCCCAGCATTTT; cdr3_aa: CASSLEGGNQPQHF
clone_size: NA; d_call: NA; v_call: TRBV6-5; j_call: TRBJ1-4; cdr3_nt: TGTGCCAGCAGCCTCAGGGGCCTAGGGGAAAAACTGTTTTTT; cdr3_aa: CASSLRGLGEKLFF
clone_size: NA; d_call: TRBD1; v_call: TRBV6-1; j_call: TRBJ2-5; cdr3_nt: TGTGCCAGCAGACCAGGGGGAGAGACCCAGTACTTC; cdr3_aa: CASRPGGETQYF
clone_size: NA; d_call: TRBD1; v_call: TRBV10-1; j_call: TRBJ2-3; cdr3_nt: TGCGCCAGCAGTGTCTCCGGGACAGGGTACACAGATACGCAGTATTTT; cdr3_aa: CASSVSGTGYTDTQYF
clone_size: NA; d_call: TRBD2; v_call: TRBV27; j_call: TRBJ2-1; cdr3_nt: TGTGCCAGCAGTTTTGTAGCGGGGGGGCTAGGGGAGCAGTTCTTC; cdr3_aa: CASSFVAGGLGEQFF
clone_size: NA; d_call: NA; v_call: TRBV28; j_call: TRBJ2-2; cdr3_nt: TGTGCCAGCAGCGAACGAACCGGGGAGCTGTTTTTT; cdr3_aa: CASSERTGELFF
clone_size: few; d_call: NA; v_call: TRBV28; j_call: TRBJ1-2; cdr3_nt: TGTGCCAGCAGTTCGGGGCAGGGAGGGTACACCTTC; cdr3_aa: CASSSGQGGYTF
clone_size: NA; d_call: NA; v_call: TRBV30; j_call: TRBJ2-4; cdr3_nt: TGTGCCTGGGACAGTAAAAACATTCAGTACTTC; cdr3_aa: CAWDSKNIQYF
clone_size: NA; d_call: TRBD2; v_call: TRBV4-3; j_call: TRBJ2-7; cdr3_nt: TGCGCCAGCAGCCAAAATCTGGGGGGGGCCTACGAGCAGTACTTC; cdr3_aa: CASSQNLGGAYEQYF
clone_size: NA; d_call: TRBD2; v_call: TRBV7-9; j_call: TRBJ2-3; cdr3_nt: TGTGCCAGCAGCTCAAGACTAGCGGCAGATACGCAGTATTTT; cdr3_aa: CASSSRLAADTQYF
clone_size: NA; d_call: NA; v_call: TRBV5-6; j_call: TRBJ2-7; cdr3_nt: TGTGCCAGCAGCTACGCGGGCGAGCAGTACTTC; cdr3_aa: CASSYAGEQYF
clone_size: NA; d_call: TRBD1; v_call: TRBV19; j_call: TRBJ2-5; cdr3_nt: TGTGCCAGTCAGGACAGGGACCGGTACCAAGAGACCCAGTACTTC; cdr3_aa: CASQDRDRYQETQYF
clone_size: once; d_call: NA; v_call: TRBV11-2; j_call: TRBJ1-2; cdr3_nt: TGTGCCAGCAGCCCTAGTTGGGGCTACACCTTC; cdr3_aa: CASSPSWGYTF
clone_size: NA; d_call: NA; v_call: TRBV5-8; j_call: TRBJ1-4; cdr3_nt: TGTGCCAGCAGCGGGATGCTCGGGGGTACTAATGAAAAACTGTTTTTT; cdr3_aa: CASSGMLGGTNEKLFF
clone_size: NA; d_call: NA; v_call: TRBV5-1; j_call: TRBJ2-2; cdr3_nt: TGCGCCAGCAGACCAGGGTTGGGCACCGGGGAGCTGTTTTTT; cdr3_aa: CASRPGLGTGELFF
clone_size: NA; d_call: NA; v_call: TRBV30; j_call: TRBJ1-3; cdr3_nt: TGTGCCTGGAGTGTAAGGTGGTCTCCGAGCTCTGGAAACACCATATATTTT; cdr3_aa: CAWSVRWSPSSGNTIYF
clone_size: NA; d_call: TRBD2; v_call: TRBV7-2; j_call: TRBJ2-3; cdr3_nt: TGTGCCAGCAGCTCGCCCCCCGGGGGGGGCCCACGTAATACGCAGTATTTT; cdr3_aa: CASSSPPGGGPRNTQYF
clone_size: NA; d_call: NA; v_call: TRBV7-3; j_call: TRBJ2-2; cdr3_nt: TGTGCCAGCAGCCCAACCGGAGCGAACACCGGGGAGCTGTTTTTT; cdr3_aa: CASSPTGANTGELFF
clone_size: NA; d_call: NA; v_call: TRBV9; j_call: TRBJ1-2; cdr3_nt: TGTGCCAGCAGCGTAGGACTGAACTATGGCTACACCTTC; cdr3_aa: CASSVGLNYGYTF
clone_size: NA; d_call: TRBD2; v_call: TRBV6-1; j_call: TRBJ2-5; cdr3_nt: TGTGCCAGCAGTCAGGGACTAGCGGGGGGTGAGACCCAGTACTTC; cdr3_aa: CASSQGLAGGETQYF
clone_size: once; d_call: TRBD1; v_call: TRBV23-1; j_call: TRBJ1-2; cdr3_nt: TGCGCCAGCAGTCAAACAGGGGCCCCTCGCTATGGCTACACCTTC; cdr3_aa: CASSQTGAPRYGYTF
clone_size: NA; d_call: NA; v_call: TRBV7-2; j_call: TRBJ2-5; cdr3_nt: TGTGCCAGCAGCTTAGTTGTAGTGGGGGGGCCTCGGGAGACCCAGTACTTC; cdr3_aa: CASSLVVVGGPRETQYF
clone_size: NA; d_call: TRBD1; v_call: TRBV6-1; j_call: TRBJ2-7; cdr3_nt: TGTGCCAGCAGAGGGGACAGGGCTAAGCAGTACTTC; cdr3_aa: CASRGDRAKQYF
clone_size: NA; d_call: NA; v_call: TRBV11-2; j_call: TRBJ2-7; cdr3_nt: TGTGCCAGCAGCTTAGGGGGCTTTGGGGCCGGCTTCGAGCAGTACTTC; cdr3_aa: CASSLGGFGAGFEQYF
clone_size: NA; d_call: TRBD1; v_call: TRBV6-1; j_call: TRBJ2-7; cdr3_nt: TGTGCCAGCAGGGCGACAGGGGGTGAGCAGTACTTC; cdr3_aa: CASRATGGEQYF
clone_size: once; d_call: NA; v_call: TRBV5-8; j_call: TRBJ2-2; cdr3_nt: TGTGCCAGCAGCAGGAGGGGGACGAACACCGGGGAGCTGTTTTTT; cdr3_aa: CASSRRGTNTGELFF
clone_size: NA; d_call: NA; v_call: TRBV23-1; j_call: TRBJ1-3; cdr3_nt: TGCACCAGCAGTCATTCCCCTGGAAACACCATATATTTT; cdr3_aa: CTSSHSPGNTIYF
clone_size: NA; d_call: TRBD1; v_call: TRBV28; j_call: TRBJ1-1; cdr3_nt: TGTGCCAGCAGTTCGTTGGGACAGTTGAACACTGAAGCTTTCTTT; cdr3_aa: CASSSLGQLNTEAFF
clone_size: NA; d_call: NA; v_call: TRBV19; j_call: TRBJ1-4; cdr3_nt: TGTGCCAGTAAGGGTAATGCTGAAAAACTGTTTTTT; cdr3_aa: CASKGNAEKLFF